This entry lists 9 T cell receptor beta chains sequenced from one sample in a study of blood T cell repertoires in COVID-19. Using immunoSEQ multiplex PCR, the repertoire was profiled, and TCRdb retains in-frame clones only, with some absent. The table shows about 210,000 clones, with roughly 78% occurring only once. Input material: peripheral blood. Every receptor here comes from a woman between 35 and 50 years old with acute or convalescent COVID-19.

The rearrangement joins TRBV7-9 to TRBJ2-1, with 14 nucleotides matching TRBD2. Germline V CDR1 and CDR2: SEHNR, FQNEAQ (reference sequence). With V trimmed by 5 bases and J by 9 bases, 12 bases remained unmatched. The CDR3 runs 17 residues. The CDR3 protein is CASSPTRLAGGYGEQFF. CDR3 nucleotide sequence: TGTGCCAGCAGCCCGACCCGACTAGCGGGAGGGTACGGTGAGCAGTTCTTC.

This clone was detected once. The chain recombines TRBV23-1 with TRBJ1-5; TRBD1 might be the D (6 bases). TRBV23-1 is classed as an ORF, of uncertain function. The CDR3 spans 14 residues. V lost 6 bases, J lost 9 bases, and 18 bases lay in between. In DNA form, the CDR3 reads TGCGCCAGCAGCCCCGGGACACCTTACGGGCCCCAGCATTTT. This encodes CASSPGTPYGPQHF.

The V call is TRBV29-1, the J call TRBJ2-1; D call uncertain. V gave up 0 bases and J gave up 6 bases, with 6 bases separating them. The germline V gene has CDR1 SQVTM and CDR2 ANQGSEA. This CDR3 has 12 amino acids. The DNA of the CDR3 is TGCAGCGTTGAAGATCATTTCAATGAGCAGTTCTTC. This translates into CSVEDHFNEQFF.

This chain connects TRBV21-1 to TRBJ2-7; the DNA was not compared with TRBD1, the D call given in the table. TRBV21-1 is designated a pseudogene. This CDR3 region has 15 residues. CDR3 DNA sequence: TGTGCCAGCAGCACCGGGACAGGGGGCGGATACGAGCAGTACTTC. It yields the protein CASSTGTGGGYEQYF.

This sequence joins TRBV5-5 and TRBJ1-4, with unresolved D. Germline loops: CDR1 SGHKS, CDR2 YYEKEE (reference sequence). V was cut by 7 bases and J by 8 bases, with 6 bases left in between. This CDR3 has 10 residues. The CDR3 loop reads CASAGEKLFF. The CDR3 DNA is TGTGCCAGCGCCGGGGAAAAACTGTTTTTT. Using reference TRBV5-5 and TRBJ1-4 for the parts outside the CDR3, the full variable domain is DAGVTQSPTHLIKTRGQQVTLRCSPISGHKSVSWYQQVLGQGPQFIFQYYEKEERGRGNFPDRFSARQFPNYSSELNVNALLLGDSALYLCASAGEKLFFGSGTQLSVL.

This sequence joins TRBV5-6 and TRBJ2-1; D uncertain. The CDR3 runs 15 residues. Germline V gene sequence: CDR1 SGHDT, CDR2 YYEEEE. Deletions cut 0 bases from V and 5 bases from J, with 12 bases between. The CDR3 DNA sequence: TGTGCCAGCAGCTTGGCGCTTTACACCAACAATGAGCAGTTCTTC. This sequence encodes CASSLALYTNNEQFF.

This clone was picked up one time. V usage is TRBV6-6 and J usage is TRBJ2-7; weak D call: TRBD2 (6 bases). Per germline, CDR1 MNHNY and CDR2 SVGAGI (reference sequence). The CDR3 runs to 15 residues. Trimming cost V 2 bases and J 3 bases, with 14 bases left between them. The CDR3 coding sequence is TGTGCCAGCAGTTACAGGCAGAGGGAGGACTACGAGCAGTACTTC. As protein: CASSYRQREDYEQYF.

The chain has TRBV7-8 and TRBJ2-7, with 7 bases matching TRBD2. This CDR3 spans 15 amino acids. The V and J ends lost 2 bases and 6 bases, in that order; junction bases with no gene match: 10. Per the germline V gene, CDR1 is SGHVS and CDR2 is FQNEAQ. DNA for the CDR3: TGTGCCAGCAGCTTACTGGGGGGAGGGTCAGGCGAGCAGTACTTC. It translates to CASSLLGGGSGEQYF.

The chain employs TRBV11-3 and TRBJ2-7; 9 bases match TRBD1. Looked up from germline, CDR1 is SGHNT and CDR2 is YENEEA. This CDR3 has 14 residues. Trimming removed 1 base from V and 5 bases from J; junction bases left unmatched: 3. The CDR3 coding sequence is TGTGCCAGCAGCTTAGGGGGACAGGGTGACGAGCAGTACTTC. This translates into CASSLGGQGDEQYF.